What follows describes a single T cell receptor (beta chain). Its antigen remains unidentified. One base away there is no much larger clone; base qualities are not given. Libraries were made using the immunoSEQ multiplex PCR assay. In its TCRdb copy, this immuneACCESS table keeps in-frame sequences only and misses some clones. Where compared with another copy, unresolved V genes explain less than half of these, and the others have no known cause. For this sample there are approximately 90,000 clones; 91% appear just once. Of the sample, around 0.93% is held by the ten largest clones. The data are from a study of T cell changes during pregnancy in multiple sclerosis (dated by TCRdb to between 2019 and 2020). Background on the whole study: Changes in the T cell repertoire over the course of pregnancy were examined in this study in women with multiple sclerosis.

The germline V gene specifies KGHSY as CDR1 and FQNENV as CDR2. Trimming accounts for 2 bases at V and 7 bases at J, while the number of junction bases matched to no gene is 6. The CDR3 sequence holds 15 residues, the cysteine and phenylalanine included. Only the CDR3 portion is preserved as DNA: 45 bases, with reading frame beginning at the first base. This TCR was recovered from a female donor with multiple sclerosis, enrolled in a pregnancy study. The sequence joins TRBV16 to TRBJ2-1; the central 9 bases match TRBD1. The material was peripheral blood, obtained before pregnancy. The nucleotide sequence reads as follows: TGTGCCAGCAGCCAACGTCCCGGGACAGGGAATGAGCAGTTCTTC. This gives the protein CASSQRPGTGNEQFF.